This record looks at one TCR beta chain sequence and its context. Its antigen is unknown. The CDR3 contains 17 residues. V lost 9 bases to trimming and J lost 2 bases; unmatched junction nucleotides: 8. Germline CDR1 reads SGHAT; CDR2 reads FQNNGV. In alopecia areata patients, both lesional scalp punch biopsies and peripheral blood were collected. This sample stems from a study of CD8+ T cells in alopecia areata. Whole-study context: Patients in the treated group were given tofacitinib by mouth, 5 to 10 mg twice a day. Study-wide points: It was lesional scalp, especially alopecia totalis/universalis, that showed higher clonality than normal scalp.

Sequencing templates came from extracted RNA that was reverse transcribed into cDNA. Profiled with immunoSEQ multiplex PCR; TCRdb holds only in-frame clones, not every one. The table records 150,000 to 200,000 clones, about 66% of them present only once. Sequencing used CD8+ T cells sorted from blood, obtained at week 0. This sequence joins TRBV11-2 and TRBJ2-4; 15 nucleotides line up with TRBD2. The sequence derives from a human donor with alopecia areata. CDR3 sequence (DNA): TGTGCCAGTAGGACTAGCGGGGGGGCCCCTACCAAAAACATTCAGTACTTC. Protein: CASRTSGGAPTKNIQYF.